A single sample gave rise to the 18 T cell receptor beta chains below, sequenced in a study of blood T cell repertoires in COVID-19. Profiled with immunoSEQ multiplex PCR; TCRdb holds only in-frame clones, not every one. In the table there are about 160,000 clones, 90% to 95% of which are singletons. The sequencing input was peripheral blood. These receptors were collected from a woman aged 50 to 65 with acute or convalescent COVID-19.

The chain recombines TRBV9 with TRBJ2-1; 9 bases match TRBD1. The J segment lost 4 bases and the V segment lost 0 bases, leaving 2 bases of the junction unmatched. Germline-derived CDR1 and CDR2 are SGDLS and YYNGEE. The CDR3 covers 15 residues. The CDR3 protein is CASSVAQGAYNEQFF. The CDR3, as DNA: TGTGCCAGCAGCGTAGCACAGGGGGCGTACAATGAGCAGTTCTTC. The entire variable domain, with the rest obtained from reference TRBV9 and TRBJ2-1, is as follows: DSGVTQTPKHLITATGQRVTLRCSPRSGDLSVYWYQQSLDQGLQFLIQYYNGEERAKGNILERFSAQQFPDLHSELNLSSLELGDSALYFCASSVAQGAYNEQFFGPGTRLTVL.

The table lists this clone with a few counts. The chain has TRBV18 and TRBJ2-7; TRBD2 might be the D (5 bases). V was pared by 2 bases and J by 0 bases, with 8 bases between. The V gene's germline CDR1 is KGHSH and CDR2 LQKENI. This CDR3 spans 14 amino acids. The CDR3 DNA reads TGTGCCAGCTCACCAGGGCTAGCCTCCTACGAGCAGTACTTC. Translation gives CASSPGLASYEQYF.

The genes are TRBV5-8 and TRBJ2-3, with TRBD2 matching over 10 bases. Trimming at V came to 5 bases and at J to 2 bases, leaving 2 bases not matched to a gene. Germline CDR1 reads SGHTS; CDR2 reads YDEGEE. This CDR3 contains 14 residues. CDR3 amino acids: CASSSGGPTDTQYF. The CDR3 bases are TGTGCCAGCAGTAGCGGGGGGCCCACAGATACGCAGTATTTT.

The chain employs TRBV6-5 and TRBJ1-5, with 8 bases aligning to TRBD1. The germline CDR1 and CDR2 sequences are MNHEY and SVGAGI. The CDR3 runs 15 residues. Unmatched junction bases numbered 12, after V lost 7 bases and J lost 7 bases. The CDR3 here is CASMILAGGIQPQHF. The CDR3 DNA sequence: TGTGCCAGCATGATTTTAGCAGGGGGCATCCAGCCCCAGCATTTT.

J is TRBJ1-1 and V is TRBV29-1; D uncertain. V lost 5 bases and J lost 4, with 5 bases in between. This CDR3 comprises 10 residues. CDR1 and CDR2 (germline): SQVTM, ANQGSEA. The CDR3 loop is CSVWSTEAFF. The CDR3 DNA is TGCAGCGTTTGGAGCACTGAAGCTTTCTTT.

This clone has only one observation. The CDR3 sequence is CASSPQDRGRNGYTF. As DNA, the CDR3 is TGTGCCAGTAGTCCCCAGGACAGGGGTCGGAATGGCTACACCTTC. The V and J genes are TRBV19 and TRBJ1-2, with 9 bases lining up with TRBD1. V was pared by 5 bases and J by 6 bases, with 10 bases of the junction left unmatched. The CDR3 length is 15 residues. In germline, CDR1 is LNHDA, CDR2 SQIVND (reference sequence).

The chain links TRBV7-9 to TRBJ1-1; 7 bases are shared with TRBD1. V lost 3 bases and J lost 1; bases outside the gene matches: 5. The CDR3 covers 15 residues. Germline V CDR1 and CDR2: SEHNR, FQNEAQ (reference sequence). CDR3 loop: CASSFPRQGNTEAFF. CDR3 coding DNA: TGTGCCAGCAGCTTCCCCCGACAGGGGAACACTGAAGCTTTCTTT.

The rearrangement joins TRBV7-6 to TRBJ1-3; TRBD1 agrees at 8 bases. The germline V gene encodes CDR1 SGHVS and CDR2 FNYEAQ. V was clipped by 4 bases and J by 0 bases; unmatched bases: 5. CDR3 length: 16 residues. The CDR3, as DNA: TGTGCCAGCAGCTCCGGGACAGGAGGCTCTGGAAACACCATATATTTT. Protein: CASSSGTGGSGNTIYF. Drawing the rest from reference TRBV7-6 and TRBJ1-3, the complete variable domain is GAGVSQSPRYKVTKRGQDVALRCDPISGHVSLYWYRQALGQGPEFLTYFNYEAQQDKSGLPNDRFSAERPEGSISTLTIQRTEQRDSAMYRCASSSGTGGSGNTIYFGEGSWLTVV.

The chain combines TRBV4-1 with TRBJ1-1; D unclear. The CDR3 extends over 13 amino acids. CDR1 and CDR2 from the germline V gene are MGHRA and YSYEKL. Trimming removed 0 bases from V and 3 bases from J, with 5 bases in between. The CDR3 reads CASSQDRDTEAFF. As DNA, the CDR3 is TGCGCCAGCAGCCAAGACCGAGACACTGAAGCTTTCTTT.

The V gene is TRBV19, the J gene TRBJ1-2; D unclear. Trimming removed 3 bases at V and 4 bases at J, with 12 bases between. The CDR3 contains 14 residues. Germline V gives CDR1 LNHDA, CDR2 SQIVND (reference sequence). The chain's CDR3 is CASSIAGSGYGYTF. The CDR3 nucleotides are TGTGCCAGTAGTATCGCGGGCAGCGGCTATGGCTACACCTTC.

The V gene is TRBV6-6, the J gene TRBJ2-7; D remains unclear. Germline V CDR1 and CDR2: MNHNY, SVGAGI (reference sequence). V lost 5 bases and J 4 bases, leaving 18 bases between the germline ends. The CDR3 totals 15 residues. Here the CDR3 reads CASSPVSAAAYEQYF. The CDR3 DNA sequence: TGTGCCAGCAGTCCTGTCTCGGCGGCGGCTTACGAGCAGTACTTC.

V and J are TRBV18 and TRBJ1-1; D unresolved. The CDR3 runs 11 residues. V gave up 6 bases and J gave up 7 bases, with 9 bases separating them. CDR1 KGHSH and CDR2 LQKENI come from the germline V gene. Written as DNA, the CDR3 is TGTGCCAGCTCGCTAAACCATGAAGCTTTCTTT. It codes for CASSLNHEAFF.

The V gene is TRBV11-2, the J gene TRBJ2-7; weak D call: TRBD1 (7 bases). The germline V and J ends were trimmed by 5 bases and 0 bases, with 14 bases remaining between them. CDR1 is SGHAT, CDR2 FQNNGV, per germline. This CDR3 region has 15 residues. This CDR3 is CASSGGTATSYEQYF. The CDR3, as DNA: TGTGCCAGCAGCGGCGGGACAGCCACCTCCTACGAGCAGTACTTC.

This rearrangement joins TRBV19 to TRBJ1-4; D not resolved. Germline lookup yields CDR1 LNHDA and CDR2 SQIVND (reference sequence). The CDR3 consists of 15 residues. The V gene lost 3 bases and the J gene lost 6 bases, with 14 bases spanning the gap. The CDR3 coding sequence is TGTGCCAGTAGTATTGGAGGGATCGGATATGAAAAACTGTTTTTT. This sequence encodes CASSIGGIGYEKLFF.

The rearrangement joins TRBV3-1 (or the pseudogene TRBV3-2) to TRBJ2-2; no definite D call. V was trimmed by 4 bases and J by 6 bases, leaving 6 bases between them. CDR3 length: 12 amino acids. The germline CDR1 and CDR2 sequences are LGHDT and YNNKEL (reference sequence). Here the CDR3 reads CASSPFPGELFF. The DNA of the CDR3 is TGTGCCAGCAGCCCCTTTCCCGGGGAGCTGTTTTTT.

CDR3 DNA: TGTGCCAGTAGTACCCTGGGACAGGGAATGGAAGAGACCCAGTACTTC. Its translation: CASSTLGQGMEETQYF. The chain employs TRBV19 and TRBJ2-5, with TRBD1 matching 9 bases. Germline V lookup: CDR1 LNHDA, CDR2 SQIVND (reference sequence). The length of the CDR3 is 16 residues. V lost 4 bases and J lost 3; bases outside the gene matches: 9.

The genes are TRBV30 and TRBJ1-1, with D maybe TRBD1 (6 bases). Deletions cut 4 bases from V and 2 bases from J, with 8 bases between. Per the germline V gene, CDR1 is GTSNPN and CDR2 is SVGIG (reference sequence). This CDR3 is 12 amino acids long. In DNA form, the CDR3 reads TGTGCCTGGATGGACAGCAACACTGAAGCTTTCTTT. Its translation is CAWMDSNTEAFF.

The chain uses TRBV24-1 and TRBJ1-1; maybe TRBD1 (5 bases). The CDR3 consists of 13 residues. Germline CDR1 KGHDR, CDR2 SFDVKD. The ends were cut back, 7 bases at V and 5 bases at J, with 13 bases in the middle. For the CDR3, the DNA is TGTGCCACCAGGGAGGGGCGAGGGACTGAAGCTTTCTTT. Encoded protein: CATREGRGTEAFF.